A single sample gave rise to the 27 T cell receptor beta chains below, sequenced in a study of shared clonotypes between healthy human individuals. Generated by immunoSEQ multiplex PCR, the TCRdb table keeps only in-frame clones and is missing some. Counted here are over 400,000 clones, about 96% occurring once; the ten biggest clones make up about 0.068%. Sequenced input: naive CD4+ T cells sorted from blood. Described subset: CD45RA+ positively selected. Receptors originate from a woman aged 25 to 39 in good health.

The V and J genes are TRBV6-4 and TRBJ1-2; possibly TRBD1 for D (5 bases). The CDR3 runs to 13 residues. Germline V gives CDR1 MRHNA, CDR2 SNTAGT. V lost 4 bases, J lost 4 bases, and 10 bases lay in between. CDR3 loop: CASSATGLYGYTF. Written as DNA, the CDR3 is TGTGCCAGCAGTGCAACAGGTCTCTATGGCTACACCTTC.

This chain links TRBV5-1 with TRBJ1-1; 7 nucleotides line up with TRBD1. The CDR3 contains 17 residues. Germline V gene lookup returns CDR1 SGHRS and CDR2 YFSETQ. V trimming: 0 bases; J trimming: 3 bases; junction bases outside the gene matches: 11. The CDR3 coding sequence is TGCGCCAGCAGCTTGGGGGGGACAGCGATGCAGGACACTGAAGCTTTCTTT. Protein sequence: CASSLGGTAMQDTEAFF.

The J gene is TRBJ2-5, the V gene TRBV19, with 11 bases matching TRBD1. Looked up from germline, CDR1 is LNHDA and CDR2 is SQIVND (reference sequence). This CDR3 comprises 17 residues. Losses at the gene ends were 5 bases for V and 7 bases for J; bases not matched to a gene: 15. The CDR3 coding sequence is TGTGCCAGTAGTTTTAGGACAGGGGGCGAAGTTTCTGGGACCCAGTACTTC. Translating it yields CASSFRTGGEVSGTQYF.

V is TRBV19 and J is TRBJ1-5; the D gene is possibly TRBD1 (6 bases). Germline CDR1 reads LNHDA; CDR2 reads SQIVND (reference sequence). The CDR3 is 16 residues long. V was pared by 7 bases and J by 3 bases, with 19 bases between. In DNA form, the CDR3 reads TGTGCCAGTACCCCCCCTGGGGGACACTCCAATCAGCCCCAGCATTTT. This encodes CASTPPGGHSNQPQHF.

The chain couples TRBV4-1 to TRBJ1-4; D gene ambiguous. Per germline, CDR1 MGHRA and CDR2 YSYEKL. Trimming removed 4 bases at V and 7 bases at J, with 7 bases between. There are 12 residues in the CDR3. The CDR3 coding sequence is TGCGCCAGCAGCCCTCGGGCTGAAAAACTGTTTTTT. Amino acid sequence: CASSPRAEKLFF.

This chain joins TRBV7-2 and TRBJ2-3; D is ambiguous. The germline gives CDR1 SGHTA, CDR2 FQGNSA. The V and J ends lost 1 base and 0 bases respectively, with 8 bases between them. This CDR3 has 15 residues. This chain's CDR3 is CASSLVSASTDTQYF. As DNA, the CDR3 is TGTGCCAGCAGCTTAGTGAGTGCCAGCACAGATACGCAGTATTTT. Full variable domain (missing parts from reference TRBV7-2 and TRBJ2-3): GAGVSQSPSNKVTEKGKDVELRCDPISGHTALYWYRQSLGQGLEFLIYFQGNSAPDKSGLPSDRFSAERTGGSVSTLTIQRTQQEDSAVYLCASSLVSASTDTQYFGPGTRLTVL.

The CDR3 nucleotides read TGCGCCAGCAGCAAGGACAGGGCTGACTATGGCTACACCTTC. Its translation is CASSKDRADYGYTF. V and J are TRBV5-1 and TRBJ1-2, with 8 positions matching TRBD1. J lost 3 bases, V lost 4 bases, and 5 bases had no gene match. Germline-derived CDR1 and CDR2 are SGHRS and YFSETQ. The CDR3 runs to 14 residues.

V usage is TRBV5-4 and J usage is TRBJ2-7, with D possibly matching TRBD2 (6 bases). Germline V gives CDR1 SGHNT, CDR2 YYREEE (reference sequence). This CDR3 is built from 16 residues. Trimming removed 3 bases at V and 0 bases at J, with 16 bases between. DNA of the CDR3: TGTGCCAGCAGCTCCCGAGGGGCGGGATACTCCTACGAGCAGTACTTC. This sequence encodes CASSSRGAGYSYEQYF.

The V and J genes are TRBV28 and TRBJ1-1, with unresolved D. The CDR3 loop spans 12 amino acids. The germline V gene has CDR1 MDHEN and CDR2 SYDVKM. V lost 5 bases and J 2 bases, leaving 6 bases between the germline ends. The CDR3: CASSQINTEAFF. The CDR3 DNA follows: TGTGCCAGCAGTCAGATCAACACTGAAGCTTTCTTT.

The rearrangement joins TRBV28 to TRBJ2-2; D gene uncertain. CDR3 size: 15 residues. Germline CDR1 reads MDHEN; CDR2 reads SYDVKM. Trimming removed 2 bases from V and 2 bases from J, with 9 bases in between. This chain's CDR3 is CASSLNTVNTGELFF. The CDR3 nucleotides read TGTGCCAGCAGTTTAAACACCGTAAACACCGGGGAGCTGTTTTTT.

The chain is built from TRBV28 and TRBJ1-5; D is perhaps TRBD1 (5 bases). This CDR3 is built from 16 residues. In germline, CDR1 is MDHEN, CDR2 SYDVKM. Between the trimmed V and J ends, which lost 3 bases and 0 bases, there was a span of 12 bases. CDR3 loop: CASSFEGPLSNQPQHF. As DNA, the CDR3 is TGTGCCAGCAGTTTCGAGGGGCCTCTTAGCAATCAGCCCCAGCATTTT.

V is TRBV2 and J is TRBJ2-7, with D maybe TRBD2 (5 bases). The CDR3 contains 14 residues. V was cut by 0 bases and J by 4 bases, with 10 bases left in between. CDR1 is SNHLY, CDR2 FYNNEI, per germline. The chain's CDR3 is CASSEAPGSYEQYF. CDR3 bases: TGTGCCAGCAGTGAAGCCCCGGGGTCGTACGAGCAGTACTTC.

The chain carries TRBV6-1 and TRBJ1-1; D not certain. V lost 7 bases, J lost 0 bases, and 3 bases lay in between. From germline, CDR1 is MNHNS and CDR2 SASEGT. The CDR3 totals 11 residues. This chain's CDR3 is CASNMNTEAFF. The CDR3 DNA sequence: TGTGCCAGCAATATGAACACTGAAGCTTTCTTT.

The V gene is TRBV18, the J gene TRBJ2-7; D is ambiguous. The germline V gene has CDR1 KGHSH and CDR2 LQKENI. The CDR3 is made up of 16 amino acids. The V and J ends lost 3 bases and 0 bases respectively, with 15 bases between them. Here the CDR3 reads CASSPLETLSSYEQYF. CDR3 DNA sequence: TGTGCCAGCTCACCGTTGGAGACCCTGAGCTCCTACGAGCAGTACTTC.

The rearrangement joins TRBV15 to TRBJ2-7, with no clear D. This CDR3 is 15 amino acids long. The germline gives CDR1 LNHNV, CDR2 YYDKDF (reference sequence). V gave up 0 bases and J gave up 0 bases, with 9 bases separating them. In DNA form, the CDR3 reads TGTGCCACCAGCAGAGATACCCTGTACTCCTACGAGCAGTACTTC. Residues: CATSRDTLYSYEQYF.

The chain has TRBV28 and TRBJ2-2; tentatively, D is TRBD2 (6 bases). Trimming took 4 bases from V and 0 from J, leaving 15 bases between them. Per germline, CDR1 MDHEN and CDR2 SYDVKM. The CDR3 is 17 amino acids. The CDR3 nucleotides read TGTGCCAGCAGTTCGACCCGTAGACTAGCGAACACCGGGGAGCTGTTTTTT. Amino acid sequence: CASSSTRRLANTGELFF.

The V gene is TRBV5-1, the J gene TRBJ2-2; 10 nucleotides match TRBD1. Unmatched junction bases numbered 12, after V lost 7 bases and J lost 3 bases. CDR3 length: 17 residues. Germline CDR1 is SGHRS and CDR2 is YFSETQ. The CDR3 reads CASVRDRGPLDTGELFF. CDR3 coding DNA: TGCGCCAGCGTCCGGGACAGGGGCCCGCTAGACACCGGGGAGCTGTTTTTT.

The chain has TRBV7-6 and TRBJ2-3, with 8 bases matching TRBD2. This CDR3 contains 15 residues. After removal of 1 base from V and 4 bases from J, the junction contained 4 bases not matched to a gene. Germline-derived CDR1 and CDR2 are SGHVS and FNYEAQ. The CDR3 DNA reads as TGTGCCAGCAGCTTAGGCGGGAGGAGCGCAGATACGCAGTATTTT. Its translation is CASSLGGRSADTQYF.

The rearrangement joins TRBV5-8 to TRBJ2-7; 8 bases fit TRBD1. Germline V CDR1 and CDR2: SGHTS, YDEGEE. V lost 3 bases, J lost 4 bases, and 6 bases stayed unmatched. The CDR3 extends over 14 amino acids. CDR3: CASSSGQGTYEQYF. The CDR3 DNA sequence: TGTGCCAGCAGCTCTGGACAGGGAACGTACGAGCAGTACTTC.

CDR3 nucleotides: TGTGCCAGCAGCGCGCTTTTGGGACAGGGGAACACCGGGGAGCTGTTTTTT. Amino acids: CASSALLGQGNTGELFF. J is TRBJ2-2 and V is TRBV5-5; 9 bases are shared with TRBD1. Germline assignment: CDR1 SGHKS and CDR2 YYEKEE (reference sequence). This CDR3 has 17 residues. V lost 4 bases and J lost 1; bases outside the gene matches: 8.

The chain joins TRBV27 to TRBJ2-7; the match to TRBD2 covers 7 bases. With 7 bases clipped from V and 5 bases from J, the junction kept 14 bases outside the gene matches. The CDR3 covers 15 residues. Germline lookup yields CDR1 MNHEY and CDR2 SMNVEV (reference sequence). The CDR3 DNA is TGTGCCAGCACCTCCCTGGGGGGAGGGCCTCACGAGCAGTACTTC. Translated: CASTSLGGGPHEQYF.

As regards this clone: The sample holds other DNA sequences that translate to the same CDR3. The rearrangement uses TRBV5-1 and TRBJ2-3; 8 positions agree with TRBD2. V shed 0 bases and J 0 bases; nucleotides not matched to a gene: 0. Germline CDR1 and CDR2: SGHRS and YFSETQ. The CDR3 is made up of 15 amino acids. The CDR3 nucleotides read TGCGCCAGCAGCTTGGCGGGAGGGAGCACAGATACGCAGTATTTT. This sequence encodes CASSLAGGSTDTQYF.

This chain connects TRBV18 to TRBJ1-3, with D unresolved. Trimming removed 3 bases at V and 1 base at J, with 1 base between. There are 12 residues in the CDR3. Germline CDR1 KGHSH, CDR2 LQKENI. CDR3 coding DNA: TGTGCCAGCTCACCTTCTGGAAACACCATATATTTT. Translated: CASSPSGNTIYF.

The chain joins TRBV4-1 to TRBJ2-2; the match to TRBD2 covers 8 bases. This CDR3 has 16 residues. The germline gives CDR1 MGHRA, CDR2 YSYEKL. V trimming: 3 bases; J trimming: 3 bases; junction bases outside the gene matches: 6. The CDR3 reads CASSHPGGYDTGELFF. The CDR3 DNA reads as TGCGCCAGCAGCCACCCGGGGGGGTATGACACCGGGGAGCTGTTTTTT.

This clone is a singleton in its sample. The V and J genes are TRBV4-1 and TRBJ1-2; D is possibly TRBD1 (6 bases). From germline, CDR1 is MGHRA and CDR2 YSYEKL. The CDR3 runs to 15 residues. Trimming took 1 base from V and 1 from J, leaving 10 bases between them. CDR3 bases: TGCGCCAGCAGCCAAGGGGACAATGGTAACTATGGCTACACCTTC. As protein: CASSQGDNGNYGYTF.

This chain joins TRBV6-5 and TRBJ2-2; the D is unclear. CDR3 length: 14 residues. Trimming shortened V by 6 bases and J by 4 bases, and 12 bases separated the two germline ends. The germline gives CDR1 MNHEY, CDR2 SVGAGI. In DNA form, the CDR3 reads TGTGCCAGCAGATTAATGGCCCCCACCGGGGAGCTGTTTTTT. Residues: CASRLMAPTGELFF.

This sequence joins TRBV28 and TRBJ2-5; D is tentatively TRBD1 or TRBD2 (5 bases each). Trimming cost V 2 bases and J 6 bases, with 10 bases left between them. The germline V gene has CDR1 MDHEN and CDR2 SYDVKM. This CDR3 is 13 amino acids long. CDR3 amino acids: CASSLEGKKTQYF. The CDR3 nucleotides read TGTGCCAGCAGTTTAGAGGGGAAAAAGACCCAGTACTTC.